This entry describes one T cell receptor (beta chain). This sample is part of a study of T cell changes during pregnancy in multiple sclerosis. The CDR3 covers 15 residues. CDR1 KGHSH and CDR2 LQKENI come from the germline V gene. V was clipped by 3 bases and J by 3 bases; unmatched bases: 6. Assay: immunoSEQ multiplex PCR; the TCRdb copy retains only in-frame clones and omits some. The table includes 64,000 or so clones, about 90% detected once. The sequence was collected from a female donor with multiple sclerosis, enrolled in a pregnancy study. This rearrangement joins TRBV18 to TRBJ2-7; TRBD1 matches at 9 bases. Sequenced here: peripheral blood, sampled in the first trimester of pregnancy. The CDR3 is CASSPRTGVHYEQYF. CDR3 DNA: TGTGCCAGCTCACCGCGGACAGGGGTCCACTACGAGCAGTACTTC.